This TCR beta chain comes out of a study of blood T cells in healthy people across ages. Study findings and constraints: Older age went with lower TCR beta diversity per million T cells, in a roughly linear way.

The CDR3 is 16 residues long. The V and J ends lost 2 bases and 5 bases, in that order; junction bases with no gene match: 9. Alongside a J-beta primer mix, a sample-barcoded 5' primer served in a second PCR lasting roughly 6 to 12 cycles. TCRdb fed the 5' RACE reads into MiXCR, producing one record per CDR3 protein. In the table there are about 570,000 distinct CDR3 sequences, roughly a quarter of which are singletons. A remark on this clonotype: The antigen is unknown.

The sample was also reused in another study, on T cells of mothers and their children.

Sequenced material: blood. The chain joins TRBV12-3 or TRBV12-4 to TRBJ2-1; the match to TRBD1 covers 7 bases. The clonotype was recovered from a boy aged 2 to 10 in good health. CDR3 sequence: CASSLPNSDRDNEQFF. The CDR3 nucleotides are TGTGCCAGCAGTTTACCTAACTCCGACAGGGACAATGAGCAGTTCTTC.